This T cell receptor (beta chain) was recorded in a study of blood T cells in healthy people across ages. Peripheral blood, about 9.3 milliliters per donor, was collected. A word on this clonotype: As yet, its antigen is unknown.

V was clipped by 0 bases and J by 9 bases, with 16 bases between them. The germline gives CDR1 SGHRS, CDR2 YFSETQ. The CDR3 runs 16 residues. Study results and caveats: Diversity estimates from one million T cells were considered underestimates. Per million T cells, TCR beta diversity dropped roughly linearly as age increased.

A J-beta primer mix and a sample-barcoded 5' primer were used in a second PCR of about 7 to 12 cycles. Every sample gave at least 2.5 million paired-end reads containing CDR3. Each CDR3 protein is one row after TCRdb ran MiXCR on the 5' RACE reads. The sample records about 1,600,000 distinct CDR3 sequences, around two fifths being singletons. The receptor's source is a woman aged 18-29 years in good health. The sequencing input was blood. V is TRBV5-1 and J is TRBJ1-6, with a weak D call TRBD1 (5 bases). Here the CDR3 reads CASSLAGGTDGSPLHF. The CDR3 bases are TGCGCCAGCAGCTTGGCCGGAGGGACTGATGGTTCACCCCTCCACTTT.